The clone carrying this T cell receptor (beta chain) was recorded only once. This sample was taken from a study of blood T cell repertoires in COVID-19. Study-level information: Sources were T cells, B-cell-depleted T cells, or PBMCs; the material itself was cDNA or gDNA.

The repertoire was sequenced with immunoSEQ multiplex PCR; TCRdb's copy has only in-frame clones and lacks some. Among around 180,000 clones listed, under 90% were seen once. Germline assignment: CDR1 MNHEY and CDR2 SVGAGI. The CDR3 is 14 amino acids. V was trimmed by 8 bases and J by 1 base, leaving 14 bases between them. This TCR was sampled from a woman of 80 years or more with active or convalescent COVID-19. Sequencing was done on a sample of peripheral blood. The chain joins TRBV6-5 to TRBJ1-1; the D is unclear. This CDR3 reads CASGRLSGNTEAFF. The DNA for the CDR3 is TGTGCCAGCGGTCGCCTCAGCGGGAACACTGAAGCTTTCTTT.